This T cell receptor (beta chain) is from a study of shared clonotypes between healthy human individuals. The J segment lost 6 bases and the V segment lost 9 bases, leaving 4 bases of the junction unmatched. This CDR3 is 11 amino acids long. It was at deep level that the assay was run. Per sorted-subset replicate PCR, input was about 180 ng DNA, representing about 30,000 T cell genomes. Repertoires were generated with immunoSEQ multiplex PCR, while TCRdb's copy carries only in-frame clones and drops some. The profile covers some 360,000 clones, with about 73% appearing a single time and around 9.3% taken by the ten largest. In the case of this clone: What it recognizes is unknown.

CD45RA+ naive and CD45RA-negative memory subsets were separated from CD4+ cells. Study-level points and caveats: Sorted-subset samples were not fully sequenced, rarefaction indicated.

The specimen was memory CD4+ T cells sorted from blood. Described subset: CD45RA-negative fraction. The chain links TRBV23-1 to TRBJ1-1; 7 bases map to TRBD1. TRBV23-1 counts as an open reading frame of uncertain function. The TCR sequence derives from a man in his thirties or forties in good health. The DNA for the CDR3 is TGCGCCAGTAAAGACAGGGCTGAAGCTTTCTTT. Translated, it gives CASKDRAEAFF.